Listed here are 15 T cell receptor beta chains from one sample, sequenced in a study of regulatory T cells in long-lasting Graves disease. Described time point: newly diagnosed GD, antithyroid drugs for less than 3 months. The TCR library was made from RNA that had been extracted from PBMCs in TRIzol. Building of the TCR beta libraries involved iRepertoire HTBI primers and Arm-PCR of CDR3 regions. TCRdb fed the multiplex PCR reads into MiXCR, producing one record per CDR3 protein. The sample has around 240,000 distinct CDR3 sequences, under 20% seen once. The data were also submitted as part of a second study, on T cells in Graves' hyperthyroidism and ophthalmopathy.

This specimen consisted of peripheral blood mononuclear cells (PBMCs), obtained at new diagnosis, from a patient treated with antithyroid drugs. The source is a woman in her twenties or thirties with Graves disease.

This clonotype appeared many times. V usage is TRBV7-9 and J usage is TRBJ2-1, with 8 bases lining up with TRBD1. V was pared by 5 bases and J by 4 bases, with 13 bases of the junction left unmatched. The CDR3 covers 17 residues. Germline lookup yields CDR1 SEHNR and CDR2 FQNEAQ (reference sequence). The CDR3 coding sequence is TGTGCCAGCAGCGAGAATAGACAGGGGCGATATTACAATGAGCAGTTCTTC. Protein product: CASSENRQGRYYNEQFF.

This clonotype was recorded a few times. This may stem from a read error, because a much larger clone lies one nucleotide away. The gene calls are TRBV6-1 and TRBJ1-5; TRBD1 aligns across 10 bases. The V segment lost 4 bases and the J segment 6 bases; nucleotides outside the gene matches: 6. Looked up from germline, CDR1 is MNHNS and CDR2 is SASEGT. The length of the CDR3 is 15 residues. This chain's CDR3 is CASSGDRGGSQPQHF. CDR3 in DNA: TGTGCCAGCAGTGGGGACAGGGGAGGCAGTCAGCCCCAGCATTTT.

This clonotype was detected only a few times. This sequence may be a read error, since a much larger clone differs from it by one base. The chain joins TRBV6-1 to TRBJ2-7, with D possibly TRBD2 on 6 matching bases. Germline V lookup: CDR1 MNHNS, CDR2 SASEGT. The CDR3 has 13 amino acids. CDR3 protein: CATTLGGGDEQCF. CDR3 DNA: TGTGCCACTACCCTTGGTGGAGGGGACGAGCAGTGCTTC.

In its sample, this clonotype was seen many times. The chain is built from TRBV7-2 and TRBJ2-2, with 9 bases matching TRBD1. In germline, CDR1 is SGHTA, CDR2 FQGNSA. V dropped 5 bases and J dropped 6; count of bases not matched to a gene: 10. This CDR3 has 16 residues. DNA of the CDR3: TGTGCCAGCAGCACCTTTGACAGGGGGACCGCCGGGGAGCTGTTTTTT. Residues: CASSTFDRGTAGELFF.

Many counts were recorded for this clonotype. The chain carries TRBV19 and TRBJ1-1; 8 nucleotides line up with TRBD1. Germline CDR1 and CDR2: LNHDA and SQIVND (reference sequence). Trimming cost V 0 bases and J 7 bases; bases outside gene matches: 10. The CDR3 covers 16 residues. In DNA form, the CDR3 reads TGTGCCAGTAGTATAGAACCCGGGACAGGTCGTAATGAAGCTTTCTTT. It encodes CASSIEPGTGRNEAFF.

This clonotype was observed many times. The chain is built from TRBV7-2 and TRBJ1-2; D call uncertain. The CDR3 runs to 14 residues. Trimming took off 3 bases at V and 0 bases at J, with 8 bases between the two ends. Germline CDR1 is SGHTA and CDR2 is FQGNSA. CDR3 in amino acids: CASSFPRPNYGYTF. CDR3 coding DNA: TGTGCCAGCAGCTTCCCTCGACCTAACTATGGCTACACCTTC. The full variable domain, its missing parts supplied by reference TRBV7-2 and TRBJ1-2, is GAGVSQSPSNKVTEKGKDVELRCDPISGHTALYWYRQSLGQGLEFLIYFQGNSAPDKSGLPSDRFSAERTGGSVSTLTIQRTQQEDSAVYLCASSFPRPNYGYTFGSGTRLTVV.

The sample holds a few counts of this clonotype. The chain carries TRBV7-2 and TRBJ2-7; 13 bases line up with TRBD2. J lost 0 bases, V lost 5 bases, and 7 bases had no gene match. CDR1 and CDR2 (germline): SGHTA, FQGNSA. CDR3 length: 17 amino acids. CDR3 amino acids: CASSPTSGGAGSYEQYF. CDR3 nucleotide sequence: TGTGCCAGCAGCCCAACTAGCGGGGGGGCTGGCTCCTACGAGCAGTACTTC.

This clonotype has a count of ten or more. Here the CDR3 reads CSATRGGQGQPQHF. In DNA, the CDR3 is TGCAGTGCTACCCGGGGGGGTCAGGGACAGCCCCAGCATTTT. The V and J genes are TRBV20-1 and TRBJ1-5; D may be TRBD1 (5 bases). Germline lookup yields CDR1 DFQATT and CDR2 SNEGSKA (reference sequence). CDR3 length equals 14 residues. Trimming cost V 4 bases and J 7 bases, with 17 bases left between them.

This clonotype was found many times. The rearrangement links TRBV27 to TRBJ2-7; D remains ambiguous. Germline values: CDR1 MNHEY, CDR2 SMNVEV (reference sequence). V lost 5 bases and J lost 4, with 9 bases in between. The CDR3 has 12 residues. The CDR3 reads CASSGPNYEQYF. In DNA form, the CDR3 reads TGTGCCAGCAGTGGGCCGAATTACGAGCAGTACTTC.

Many counts were recorded for this clonotype. This rearrangement joins TRBV20-1 to TRBJ2-5, with D hard to call. The CDR3 spans 13 residues. Trimming shortened V by 3 bases and J by 6 bases, and 14 bases separated the two germline ends. Germline CDR1 and CDR2: DFQATT and SNEGSKA (reference sequence). CDR3 loop: CSASLHGEKTQYF. CDR3 bases: TGCAGTGCTAGCCTACATGGCGAAAAGACCCAGTACTTC.

This clonotype has only a few counts. This chain uses TRBV15 with TRBJ2-2; D unclear. With 0 bases removed from V and 0 bases from J, the gap between germline ends came to 17 bases. The germline CDR1 and CDR2 sequences are LNHNV and YYDKDF (reference sequence). This CDR3 comprises 19 residues. The CDR3 here is CATSRDSYFGRSNTGELFF. CDR3 coding DNA: TGTGCCACCAGCAGAGATTCTTATTTCGGCAGGTCGAACACCGGGGAGCTGTTTTTT.

This chain connects TRBV6-1 to TRBJ1-5; 9 bases fit TRBD1. Trimming took 5 bases from V and 0 from J; bases not matched to a gene: 11. The CDR3 consists of 18 residues. The V gene's germline CDR1 is MNHNS and CDR2 SASEGT. The CDR3 DNA reads TGTGCCAGCAGTTACCCCTTACGGACAGGGGATAGCAATCAGCCCCAGCATTTT. It specifies CASSYPLRTGDSNQPQHF.

This rearrangement joins TRBV7-8 to TRBJ1-4; TRBD1 agrees at 9 bases. CDR1 is SGHVS, CDR2 FQNEAQ, per germline. The CDR3 consists of 17 residues. The V segment lost 4 bases and the J segment 3 bases; nucleotides outside the gene matches: 9. Here the CDR3 reads CASSYGTGFVANEKLFF. Written as DNA, the CDR3 is TGTGCCAGCAGCTACGGGACAGGGTTTGTGGCTAATGAAAAACTGTTTTTT.

This clonotype was detected many times. This rearrangement joins TRBV20-1 to TRBJ2-3, with 8 bases aligning to TRBD2. The CDR3 length is 16 residues. With V trimmed by 3 bases and J by 6 bases, 14 bases remained unmatched. Germline-derived CDR1 and CDR2 are DFQATT and SNEGSKA (reference sequence). The CDR3 here is CSARDSLRGGGDTQYF. The CDR3, as DNA: TGCAGTGCTAGGGACTCACTACGGGGGGGCGGTGATACGCAGTATTTT.

This clonotype came up once. A far larger clone is just one base off, so this is likely a read error. This CDR3 fails to terminate in the conserved phenylalanine or tryptophan, so it likely reflects a read error. V usage is TRBV7-9 and J usage is TRBJ2-7, with 12 positions matching TRBD2. Germline V gives CDR1 SEHNR, CDR2 FQNEAQ (reference sequence). The CDR3 has 16 residues. The V segment lost 1 base and the J segment 2 bases; nucleotides outside the gene matches: 3. The CDR3 protein is CASSLGASGGAYEQYL. As DNA, the CDR3 is TGTGCCAGCAGCTTAGGAGCTAGCGGGGGGGCCTACGAGCAGTACTTG.